These 9 T cell receptor beta chains were all obtained from the same sample, sequenced in a study of blood T cell repertoires in COVID-19. Method: immunoSEQ multiplex PCR; TCRdb's copy keeps in-frame clones and lacks some. The sample holds tens of thousands of clones, approximately 91% seen once. Sequenced sample: peripheral blood. These receptors all come from a human donor with active COVID-19. The donor label of this sample is uncertain.

This clone was seen just once. The gene calls are TRBV12-3 or TRBV12-4 and TRBJ1-2, with D possibly TRBD1 on 6 matching bases. Trimming removed 7 bases at V and 0 bases at J, with 9 bases between. The CDR3 contains 13 residues. The CDR3: CASTRGANYGYTF. Written as DNA, the CDR3 is TGTGCCAGCACCAGGGGAGCTAACTATGGCTACACCTTC.

This sequence joins TRBV6-5 and TRBJ2-7; D is possibly TRBD1 (5 bases). The CDR3 contains 15 residues. Germline lookup yields CDR1 MNHEY and CDR2 SVGAGI. Trimming took 2 bases from V and 3 from J, leaving 14 bases between them. The CDR3 loop is CASSYEQVPLYEQYF. CDR3 coding DNA: TGTGCCAGCAGTTACGAACAGGTCCCGCTCTACGAGCAGTACTTC.

CDR3 in amino acids: CAISELGRGANTGELFF. CDR3 bases: TGTGCCATCAGTGAGCTTGGCCGGGGGGCGAACACCGGGGAGCTGTTTTTT. The rearrangement links TRBV10-3 to TRBJ2-2; 7 nucleotides match TRBD2. The length of the CDR3 is 17 residues. J gave up 0 bases and V 2 bases, and 6 bases lay outside the gene matches. From germline, CDR1 is ENHRY and CDR2 SYGVKD.

The rearrangement joins TRBV2 to TRBJ1-2; a possible D gene is TRBD1 (5 bases). The V end lost 5 bases, the J end lost 10 bases, and 17 bases lay between the germline ends. The germline CDR1 and CDR2 sequences are SNHLY and FYNNEI. The CDR3 length is 13 residues. In DNA form, the CDR3 reads TGTGCCAGCAGTCTACAGGTCCGTTTTGTCTACACCTTC. This translates into CASSLQVRFVYTF.

The CDR3 DNA follows: TGTGCCAGCAGCCCCGACAGGGAGAATTCACCCCTCCACTTT. Translated: CASSPDRENSPLHF. The chain links TRBV7-9 to TRBJ1-6, with 7 bases fitting TRBD1. Trimming cost V 5 bases and J 7 bases; bases outside gene matches: 5. The CDR3 spans 14 residues. The germline V gene encodes CDR1 SEHNR and CDR2 FQNEAQ (reference sequence).

The V gene is TRBV14, the J gene TRBJ2-5; D might be TRBD1 (6 bases). This CDR3 has 13 amino acids. Looked up from germline, CDR1 is SGHDN and CDR2 is FVKESK. The V end lost 4 bases, the J end lost 3 bases, and 9 bases lay between the germline ends. The CDR3 DNA sequence: TGTGCCAGCAGCCCGCGGACAGAAGAGACCCAGTACTTC. It yields the protein CASSPRTEETQYF.

This CDR3 reads CASSSEQGAIAEQYF. The CDR3 bases are TGTGCCAGCAGTTCCGAACAGGGGGCCATAGCGGAGCAGTACTTC. The chain couples TRBV6-5 to TRBJ2-7, with 9 bases fitting TRBD1. The CDR3 covers 15 residues. Trimming removed 4 bases from V and 7 bases from J; junction bases left unmatched: 11. Germline-derived CDR1 and CDR2 are MNHEY and SVGAGI.

V is TRBV28 and J is TRBJ2-1; TRBD1 matches at 8 bases. Germline V gives CDR1 MDHEN, CDR2 SYDVKM. The CDR3 consists of 15 residues. Trimming removed 1 base from V and 2 bases from J; junction bases left unmatched: 1. The chain's CDR3 is CASSLSGGAYNEQFF. The CDR3 coding sequence is TGTGCCAGCAGTTTATCAGGGGGCGCCTACAATGAGCAGTTCTTC.

The chain links TRBV4-2 to TRBJ2-5, with D unclear. CDR1 is LGHNA and CDR2 is YNFKEQ in the germline V gene. Trimming removed 0 bases at V and 6 bases at J, with 14 bases between. The CDR3 runs to 15 residues. CDR3 sequence: CASSQEGGGEKTQYF. DNA of the CDR3: TGTGCCAGCAGCCAAGAAGGTGGCGGCGAGAAGACCCAGTACTTC.